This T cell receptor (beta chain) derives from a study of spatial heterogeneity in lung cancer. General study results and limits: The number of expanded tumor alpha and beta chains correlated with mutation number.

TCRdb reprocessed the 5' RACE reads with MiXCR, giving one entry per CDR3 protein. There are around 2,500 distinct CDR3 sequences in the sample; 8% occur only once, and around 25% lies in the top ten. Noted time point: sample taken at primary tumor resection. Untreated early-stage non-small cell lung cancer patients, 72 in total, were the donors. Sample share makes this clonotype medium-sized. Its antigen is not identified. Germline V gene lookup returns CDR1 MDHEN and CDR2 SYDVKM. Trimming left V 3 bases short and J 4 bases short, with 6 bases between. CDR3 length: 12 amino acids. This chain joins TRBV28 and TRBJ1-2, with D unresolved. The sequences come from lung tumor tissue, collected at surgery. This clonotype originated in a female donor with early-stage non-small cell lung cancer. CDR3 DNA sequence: TGTGCCAGCAGTTTTTCCCGCTATGGCTACACCTTC. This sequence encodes CASSFSRYGYTF.